Listed below are T cell receptor beta chains from one sample, sequenced in a study of shared clonotypes between healthy human individuals. Libraries were prepared by immunoSEQ multiplex PCR; TCRdb keeps only in-frame clonotypes and omits some of them. This table has a few million clones, 85% to 95% appearing once. Sequencing used naive CD4+ T cells from PBMCs. These receptors all stem from a man aged 18 to 30 in good health. Some clones in this sample may be carry-over from other donors' samples. CDR3s include the opening cysteine and the closing phenylalanine or tryptophan. The D gene is left open where the match is weak. Clone size is not always given. Where it is, it says once, few, many or a class for expanded clones.

clone_size	v_call	j_call	d_call	cdr3_nt	cdr3_aa
-	TRBV7-3	TRBJ2-1	TRBD2	TGTGCCAGCAGCTTAGGGGCGGGGACTACCAACAATGAGCAGTTCTTC	CASSLGAGTTNNEQFF
-	TRBV6-5	TRBJ2-2	-	TGTGCCAGCAGTTACTCGTGGCAGGGGGGGACCGGGGAGCTGTTTTTT	CASSYSWQGGTGELFF
-	TRBV7-8	TRBJ1-1	-	TGTGCCAGCAGCCAAGGGCGGAACACTGAAGCTTTCTTT	CASSQGRNTEAFF
-	TRBV6-5	TRBJ1-2	-	TGTGCCAGCAGTACAAGGGAAAACTATGGCTACACCTTC	CASSTRENYGYTF
-	TRBV10-3	TRBJ1-4	TRBD1	TGTGCCATCAGTCCGGACAGGGGATTAAATGAAAAACTGTTTTTT	CAISPDRGLNEKLFF
-	TRBV6-1	TRBJ1-2	-	TGTGCCAGCACCTTAAGACAGCCTTATGGCTACACCTTC	CASTLRQPYGYTF
-	TRBV5-1	TRBJ2-5	-	TGCGCCAGCAGCTCCGCGGGCACCCTAGGAGAGACCCAGTACTTC	CASSSAGTLGETQYF
-	TRBV7-9	TRBJ1-4	TRBD1	TGTGCCAGCAGCAGCGGACAGGGGACGGATGAAAAACTGTTTTTT	CASSSGQGTDEKLFF
-	TRBV28	TRBJ2-3	-	TGTGCCAGCAGTTTGGGTGACGAGAGCACAGATACGCAGTATTTT	CASSLGDESTDTQYF
-	TRBV30	TRBJ1-4	-	TGTGCCTCAAACGGAGCGGGGGAAAAACTGTTTTTT	CASNGAGEKLFF
once	TRBV5-6	TRBJ2-7	-	TGTGCCAGCCGCCGAGCCGGCCCTTACGAGCAGTACTTC	CASRRAGPYEQYF
-	TRBV19	TRBJ1-5	-	TGTGCCAGTAGTTCCTCCGGGTCAGCTTTAAGAGGGCAGCCCCAGCATTTT	CASSSSGSALRGQPQHF
-	TRBV7-3	TRBJ2-2	-	TGTGCCAGCGCTCCAGGACTCACCGGGGAGCTGTTTTTT	CASAPGLTGELFF
-	TRBV19	TRBJ2-3	TRBD2	TGTGCCAGTAGTCACCCAGCGGGGCGCACAGATACGCAGTATTTT	CASSHPAGRTDTQYF
-	TRBV30	TRBJ1-3	TRBD1	TGTGCCTGGAGTCTCGGGACAGAAGGAAACACCATATATTTT	CAWSLGTEGNTIYF
-	TRBV18	TRBJ2-6	-	TGTGCCAGCTCACCCGGTAACAGGGCCTCTGGGGCCAACGTCCTGACTTTC	CASSPGNRASGANVLTF
-	TRBV7-3	TRBJ2-3	-	TGTGCCAGCAGCTTGAGGGGCGGTGGTACAGATACGCAGTATTTT	CASSLRGGGTDTQYF
-	TRBV6-1	TRBJ2-7	-	TGTGCCAGCAGCGATATACGGGCCGGGGGATACGAGCAGTACTTC	CASSDIRAGGYEQYF
-	TRBV7-9	TRBJ1-1	TRBD1	TGTGCCAGCAGCCAGCAGGGGGGGTACACTGAAGCTTTCTTT	CASSQQGGYTEAFF
-	TRBV28	TRBJ1-2	-	TGTGCCAGCAGCGAGGGGGGGTTCGGCTACACCTTC	CASSEGGFGYTF
-	TRBV2	TRBJ2-2	TRBD1	TGTGCCAGCAGTGAAGGACAGGGTTACACCGGGGAGCTGTTTTTT	CASSEGQGYTGELFF
-	TRBV5-5	TRBJ1-4	TRBD1	TGTGCCAGCAGCTTTACAGGGGGAACTAATGAAAAACTGTTTTTT	CASSFTGGTNEKLFF
once	TRBV10-1	TRBJ2-5	-	TGCGCCAGCAGTGAGTCGGTGGGGAGAGAGACCCAGTACTTC	CASSESVGRETQYF
-	TRBV6-1	TRBJ1-5	-	TGTGCCAGGGAGGGAGGGAGCCATCAGCCCCAGCATTTT	CAREGGSHQPQHF
-	TRBV18	TRBJ2-5	-	TGTGCCAGCTCACACCGACCCCAAGAGACCCAGTACTTC	CASSHRPQETQYF
-	TRBV5-6	TRBJ1-5	-	TGTGCCAGCAGCTTTCTCGGGGGGCTGGAGGGCAATCAGCCCCAGCATTTT	CASSFLGGLEGNQPQHF
-	TRBV7-3	TRBJ2-2	TRBD2	TGTGCCAGGCCCACGGGAGGGCAATACGGGGAGCTGTTTTTT	CARPTGGQYGELFF
few	TRBV18	TRBJ1-1	-	TGTGCCAGCTCACCTAGGGGGGTGGCTGAAGCTTTCTTT	CASSPRGVAEAFF
-	TRBV28	TRBJ2-7	TRBD1	TGTGCCAGCAGTCCACCGGACAGGGGGCTTAGGGAGCAGTACTTC	CASSPPDRGLREQYF
-	TRBV11-2	TRBJ2-1	-	TGTGCCAGCAGCTTAGCGGGAGCCTACAATGAGCAGTTCTTC	CASSLAGAYNEQFF
-	TRBV7-9	TRBJ1-4	-	TGTGCCAGCAGCAAGGACAGTTTTGATGAAAAACTGTTTTTT	CASSKDSFDEKLFF
-	TRBV28	TRBJ2-1	-	TGTGCCAGCAGTTCCCCCGGCCGGGGGGAGCAGTTCTTC	CASSSPGRGEQFF
-	TRBV27	TRBJ2-3	-	TGTGCCAGCAGTATCCGGGACAGCACAGATACGCAGTATTTT	CASSIRDSTDTQYF
-	TRBV15	TRBJ1-2	-	TGTGCCACCAGCAGGTCACGAGGGTCTGACTATGGCTACACCTTC	CATSRSRGSDYGYTF
-	TRBV7-8	TRBJ2-2	TRBD1	TGTGCCAGCAGCGCTCCCGGGACAGGGACAGCCGGGGAGCTGTTTTTT	CASSAPGTGTAGELFF
-	TRBV15	TRBJ2-7	-	TGTGCCACCAGCAGAGCTCCGGCAGGGCGGTACGAGCAGTACTTC	CATSRAPAGRYEQYF
-	TRBV7-2	TRBJ1-4	-	TGTGCCAGCAGCTTAGTCGGGAATGAAAAACTGTTTTTT	CASSLVGNEKLFF
once	TRBV12-5	TRBJ2-5	TRBD2	TGTGCTAGTGCCGTAGGGACGACGGGAGGGGGTCAAGAGACCCAGTACTTC	CASAVGTTGGGQETQYF
-	TRBV18	TRBJ1-5	-	TGTGCCAGCTCACCTGTGGGCGGGAGCAATCAGCCCCAGCATTTT	CASSPVGGSNQPQHF
-	TRBV10-3	TRBJ2-2	-	TGTGCCATCAGTGATATAGGGCCCGGGGAGCTGTTTTTT	CAISDIGPGELFF
few	TRBV2	TRBJ1-2	TRBD1	TGTGCCAGGGACAGGGATGGCTACACCTTC	CARDRDGYTF
-	TRBV29-1	TRBJ2-2	TRBD1	TGCAGCGTTCGCCTGGACAGGGCCAACACCGGGGAGCTGTTTTTT	CSVRLDRANTGELFF
-	TRBV10-3	TRBJ2-3	-	TGTGCCACCCGGAGGGGGGAGAGCACAGATACGCAGTATTTT	CATRRGESTDTQYF
-	TRBV28	TRBJ1-5	TRBD1	TGTGCCAGCAGTTTAAGTAGGGGGCGCGTAGACCAGCCCCAGCATTTT	CASSLSRGRVDQPQHF
-	TRBV6-5	TRBJ1-2	-	TGTGCCAGCAGACTTCAAGGGGGGGGCGGCTATGGCTACACCTTC	CASRLQGGGGYGYTF